This T cell receptor (beta chain) emerged from a study of Ad26.COV2.S vaccination and SARS-CoV-2 variants. Treatment reported: about 20 received Ad26.COV2.S at low or high dose, single or two shots; about 5 received placebo; per-sample allocation not given. Sampling was done on day 63 after the first vaccine or placebo injection. The data were produced by immunoSEQ multiplex PCR, yet TCRdb's version contains in-frame clones alone and is incomplete. This sample has hundreds of thousands of clones; less than 90% occur once, and the top ten carry over 8.5%. Specimen: peripheral blood, collected in a trial of Ad26.COV2.S vaccine versus placebo. The sequence derives from a person aged 18-60 years who received the Ad26.COV2.S COVID-19 vaccine or a placebo.

The CDR3 nucleotides are TGTGCCAGCAGCTTAGTGGCTAGCGGGAGTATATATGAGCAGTTCTTC. Amino acids: CASSLVASGSIYEQFF. The rearrangement links TRBV7-3 to TRBJ2-1, with 10 bases identical to TRBD2. The CDR3 has 16 amino acids. V lost 2 bases, J lost 8 bases, and 9 bases stayed unmatched. The germline V gene has CDR1 SGHTA and CDR2 FQGTGA.